The clone carrying this T cell receptor beta chain has just a few counts. These data are taken from a study of blood T cell repertoires in COVID-19. The wider study: Italy, Spain and the United States were the sources of the convalescent and acute COVID-19 samples.

Per the original methods: Counts of nucleated cells, estimated from reference gene primer amplification, were obtained. This table comes from immunoSEQ multiplex PCR, and its TCRdb copy is limited to in-frame clones, with some not included. V and J calls and clone size are those listed in that table; D and trimming were worked out from the DNA. This sample has around 250,000 clones, with 85% to 90% found just once. This CDR3 region has 18 residues. The germline gives CDR1 MNHEY, CDR2 SMNVEV (reference sequence). The V gene end was trimmed by 9 bases and the J gene end by 7 bases; junction bases not matched to a gene: 17.

The clonotype comes from a man between 60 and 75 years old with acute or convalescent COVID-19. J is TRBJ2-2 and V is TRBV27; 13 positions match TRBD2. Sequencing was performed on peripheral blood. The DNA for the CDR3 is TGTGCCAGTTCCATATCCGGGACTAGCGGGATGCAGGTCGGGGAGCTGTTTTTT. Translation: CASSISGTSGMQVGELFF.